Listed here are 24 T cell receptor delta chains from one sample, sequenced in a study of DNA immune sequencing with unique molecular identifiers. All 8 TRDV and 4 TRDJ genes were targeted in 32-plex amplification of genomic DNA. In roughly 3 barcoding PCR cycles, molecules received a 12-nucleotide UMI, then adapter PCR followed. TCRdb re-called the multiplex PCR reads through CATT. The sample has some 2,000 delta-chain clones, more than 5% seen once. The sample comprised gamma-delta T cells from buffy coat blood. The receptors here all came from a human donor in good health.

There are a few counts of this clone. The amino acid sequence in TCRdb belongs to a much larger clone and departs from this DNA's translation at residue 16, likely a sequencing read error; the sequence shown is translated from the DNA. The chain recombines TRDV2 with TRDJ1, with TRDD3 matching 7 bases. Germline V gene data show CDR1 as GEAIGNYY and CDR2 as EKD. The CDR3 runs 18 residues. In nucleotides, the CDR3 is TGTGCCTGTGACCCGGTACTGGGGACTCTTCCCTACACCGATAAACACATCTTT. It is translated as CACDPVLGTLPYTDKHIF.

Notes on this clone: TCRdb's protein, taken from a much larger clone, differs from this DNA's translation at residue 4, likely owing to a read error; the protein displayed comes from the DNA. The V and J genes are TRDV2 and TRDJ1; D unclear. Germline CDR1 is GEAIGNYY and CDR2 is EKD. This CDR3 is built from 15 residues. V was pared by 6 bases and J by 0 bases, with 16 bases between. CDR3 in DNA: TGTGCCTGTAACTCCCTGTACTCGTACACCGATAAACTCATCTTT. It is translated as CACNSLYSYTDKLIF.

This clone has more than one count but fewer than ten. The amino acid sequence in TCRdb belongs to a much larger clone and departs from this DNA's translation at residue 13, likely a sequencing read error; the sequence shown is translated from the DNA. V and J are TRDV1 and TRDJ1; 8 nucleotides agree with TRDD2. No J gene is reported in TCRdb; it was inferred here by comparing the DNA with germline. CDR3 length equals 30 residues. Unmatched junction bases numbered 46, after V lost 1 base and J lost 0 bases. Germline V CDR1 and CDR2: TSWWSYY, QGS. The CDR3 loop reads CALGEQGPSPSYLWKGYWGFTPTYTDKLIF. CDR3 nucleotide sequence: TGTGCTCTTGGGGAACAAGGGCCCTCGCCTTCCTATCTGTGGAAGGGCTATTGGGGGTTCACGCCCACATACACCGATAAACTCATCTTT.

This clone occurred a few times. Translating this DNA gives a protein that differs at residue 10 from the TCRdb one, which belongs to a much larger clone; a read error is likely, and the protein shown is this translation. The V gene is TRDV1, the J gene TRDJ1, with 13 bases that match TRDD3. Here the J gene came from matching the DNA to germline, since TCRdb omits it. The CDR3 has 26 amino acids. Germline loops: CDR1 TSWWSYY, CDR2 QGS. J was trimmed by 4 bases and V by 2 bases; bases with no gene match: 34. CDR3 protein: CALGESAPYRPPHWGIRGIPLDKLIF. CDR3 nucleotide sequence: TGTGCTCTTGGGGAATCGGCCCCCTACCGCCCCCCTCACTGGGGGATACGCGGCATACCTCTCGATAAACTCATCTTT.

This clone was recorded a few times. This likely came from a read error, as a far larger clone is one base away. This specimen includes other DNA sequences encoding the same CDR3. V is TRDV2 and J is TRDJ1, with D possibly matching TRDD3 (6 bases). The germline CDR1 and CDR2 sequences are GEAIGNYY and EKD. The V and J ends lost 6 bases and 0 bases respectively, with 22 bases between them. The CDR3 contains 17 residues. The chain's CDR3 is CACLPLGDSKNTDKLIF. The CDR3 bases are TGTGCCTGTTTACCTCTAGGGGATTCTAAAAACACCGATAAACTCATCTTT.

A note on this clone: With only one base between it and a far larger clone, this is likely a read error. Within the sample, other DNA sequences also encode this same CDR3. The chain couples TRDV2 to TRDJ1; D is uncertain. V was pared by 6 bases and J by 3 bases, with 19 bases between. CDR3 length equals 15 residues. CDR1 and CDR2 (germline): GEAIGNYY, EKD. The CDR3 bases are TGTGCCTGTTTGGTATCCCGTACAAGGGCCGATAAACTCATCTTT. This codes for CACLVSRTRADKLIF.

As to this clone: This is likely an artifact of a read error, given a far larger clone one base away. Other DNA variants within this sample encode the same CDR3. This rearrangement joins TRDV1 to TRDJ1; 8 nucleotides line up with TRDD2. TCRdb leaves out the J gene; it was filled in here by matching the DNA to germline. The germline gives CDR1 TSWWSYY, CDR2 QGS. The CDR3 covers 30 residues. The CDR3 DNA sequence: TGCGCTCTTGGGGAACAAGGGCCCTCGCCTTCCTATCCGTGGAAGGGCTATTGGGGGTTCACGCCCACATACACCGATAAACTCATCTTT. Translation gives CALGEQGPSPSYPWKGYWGFTPTYTDKLIF.

With regard to this clone: The likely explanation is a read error, given a far larger clone one base away. The V call is TRDV1, the J call TRDJ2, with D unclear. The end of the DNA is better explained by TRDJ1, so the J call may be wrong. The CDR3 is made up of 11 amino acids. Germline CDR1 TSWWSYY, CDR2 QGS. The CDR3 DNA sequence: TGTGCTCATTATTACACCGATAAACTCATCTTT. Protein sequence: CAHYYTDKLIF.

In its sample, this clone is medium-sized. The same CDR3 can be traced to other DNA sequences in this sample. This chain joins TRDV2 and TRDJ1; 9 positions agree with TRDD3. CDR1 is GEAIGNYY, CDR2 EKD, per germline. The CDR3 covers 20 residues. V dropped 2 bases and J dropped 0; count of bases not matched to a gene: 18. DNA of the CDR3: TGTGCCTGTGACAGGGTAGCTGGAAGACTGGGGGACCCGTACACCGATAAACTCATCTTT. It specifies CACDRVAGRLGDPYTDKLIF.

This clone has a handful of counts. Translating this DNA gives a protein that differs at residue 11 from the TCRdb one, which belongs to a much larger clone; a read error is likely, and the protein shown is this translation. The sample contains more than one DNA sequence encoding this CDR3. The chain is built from TRDV1 and TRDJ1; 8 bases align to TRDD3. TCRdb is silent on the J gene; assignment here came from matching the DNA to germline. The CDR3 is 24 amino acids. Germline assignment: CDR1 TSWWSYY and CDR2 QGS. V lost 4 bases and J lost 0; bases outside the gene matches: 31. CDR3: CALGVSPLGPRDTSTPPYTDKLIF. The DNA for the CDR3 is TGTGCTCTTGGGGTGTCCCCCCTTGGCCCTCGGGATACGAGTACCCCTCCGTACACCGATAAACTCATCTTT.

On this clone: A far larger clone is one nucleotide away, so this likely arose from a read error. Other DNA sequences within the sample encode an identical CDR3. This chain uses TRDV2 with TRDJ1; 11 nucleotides match TRDD3. CDR3 length equals 20 residues. V trimming: 4 bases; J trimming: 0 bases; junction bases outside the gene matches: 18. Germline V CDR1 and CDR2: GEAIGNYY, EKD. The CDR3 DNA reads TGTGCCTGTGATACCGTAGCGCTGGGGGATACCTCCCTGGACACCGATAAACTCATCTTT. This codes for CACDTVALGDTSLDTDKLIF.

The J gene is given as TRDJ1, and the V gene is not called; the table's D call, TRDD3, has no DNA check behind it. The CDR3 has 18 amino acids. DNA of the CDR3: TGTGCTCTTGGGGGGTTCCTATCTACAGTGGTACGGGGGATGAAACTCATCTTT. Its translation is CALGGFLSTVVRGMKLIF.

Comments on this clone: A much more abundant neighbour one base away suggests this may be a read error. The V and J genes are TRDV2 and TRDJ1; 7 positions agree with TRDD3. Germline V gene lookup returns CDR1 GEAIGNYY and CDR2 EKD. The ends lost 0 bases at V and 4 bases at J; junction bases unmatched: 4. The CDR3 loop spans 14 amino acids. The CDR3 region has the DNA TGTGCCTGTGACACCTTGGGGGACAGCGATAAACTCATCTTT. Translating gives CACDTLGDSDKLIF.

This clone was seen a few times. A far larger clone is a single base away, which makes a read error likely. This chain links TRDV2 with TRDJ1; D may match TRDD2 or TRDD3 (6 bases each). CDR1 is GEAIGNYY and CDR2 is EKD in the germline V gene. Deletions cut 0 bases from V and 4 bases from J, with 29 bases between. This CDR3 contains 20 residues. CDR3 residues: CACDTVRGTSIRSYIDKLIF. CDR3 coding DNA: TGTGCCTGTGACACCGTCCGGGGGACGTCGATACGCTCCTACATCGATAAACTCATCTTT.

With regard to this clone: It differs at one base from a far larger clone, so likely a read error. Other DNA variants within this sample encode the same CDR3. DNA for the CDR3: TGTGCCTGTGACACCGTGGGGGTTATGTACACCGATAAACTCATCTTT. As protein: CACDTVGVMYTDKLIF. This chain connects TRDV2 to TRDJ1, with D possibly being TRDD3 (6 bases). There are 16 residues in the CDR3. The V and J ends lost 0 bases and 0 bases respectively, with 13 bases between them. Germline loops: CDR1 GEAIGNYY, CDR2 EKD.

To note about this clone: This DNA's translation and the protein TCRdb lists, from a much larger clone, do not match at residue 11, likely due to a read error; the protein shown is translated from the DNA. This rearrangement joins TRDV2 to TRDJ3; the match to TRDD3 covers 13 bases. CDR3 length: 21 amino acids. Germline values: CDR1 GEAIGNYY, CDR2 EKD. V trimming: 2 bases; J trimming: 0 bases; junction bases outside the gene matches: 9. CDR3 nucleotides: TGTGCCTGTGACAGCGTACTGGGGGATACGCCCGGCTCCTGGGACACCCGACAGATGTTTTTC. This codes for CACDSVLGDTPGSWDTRQMFF.

Concerning this clone itself: The translation of this DNA and the TCRdb protein of a much larger clone differ at residue 8, probably owing to a read error; the protein shown here is translated from the DNA. CDR3 sequence (DNA): TGTGCCTGTGACCCGGTACTGGTGACTCTTCCCTACACCGATAAACTCATCTTT. Amino acids: CACDPVLVTLPYTDKLIF. V usage is TRDV2 and J usage is TRDJ1; D is perhaps TRDD2 or TRDD3 (5 bases each). The CDR3 is 18 amino acids. Germline CDR1 is GEAIGNYY and CDR2 is EKD. V shed 3 bases and J shed 0 bases, with 22 bases lying between them.

The sample holds a few counts of this clone. This likely reflects a read error, since a far larger clone is one base away. Other DNA sequences within the sample encode an identical CDR3. J is TRDJ3 and V is TRDV2; 13 nucleotides align to TRDD3. Trimming at V came to 2 bases and at J to 0 bases, leaving 9 bases not matched to a gene. The CDR3 covers 21 residues. Germline V lookup: CDR1 GEAIGNYY, CDR2 EKD. CDR3 protein: CACDSVLGDTSGSWDTRQMFF. In DNA, the CDR3 is TGTGCCTGTGACAGCGTACTGGGGGATACGTCTGGCTCCTGGGACACCCGACAGATGTTTTTC.

The sample holds a few counts of this clone. The translation of this DNA and the TCRdb protein of a much larger clone differ at residue 3, probably owing to a read error; the protein shown here is translated from the DNA. This sequence joins TRDV2 and TRDJ1; the D gene is possibly TRDD3 (6 bases). The CDR3 has 17 amino acids. Germline V gives CDR1 GEAIGNYY, CDR2 EKD. The CDR3 sequence is CAFDPIGDPQNTDKLIF. CDR3 bases: TGTGCCTTTGACCCGATCGGGGATCCTCAGAACACCGATAAACTCATCTTT.

In regard to this clone: TCRdb shows a much larger clone's protein in place of this DNA's translation, and the two differ at residue 15, likely through a read error; the protein shown is translated from the DNA. This sequence joins TRDV2 and TRDJ1; 7 bases map to TRDD3. The CDR3 has 17 residues. Germline assignment: CDR1 GEAIGNYY and CDR2 EKD. The CDR3 bases are TGTGCCTGTGACACCGTAAGCCGTGGGGGAAGCACCGATAAACACATCTTT. Encoded protein: CACDTVSRGGSTDKHIF.

With regard to this clone: This DNA translates differently at residue 11 from the TCRdb protein, which is that of a much larger clone; a read error is likely, and the protein shown is the DNA's own translation. V usage is TRDV1 and J usage is TRDJ1; D possibly corresponds to TRDD3 (6 bases). The germline gives CDR1 TSWWSYY, CDR2 QGS. V lost 1 base and J 0 bases, leaving 54 bases between the germline ends. The CDR3 runs 30 residues. The CDR3 here is CALGEQGPSPFYPWKGYWGFTPTYTDKLIF. In nucleotides, the CDR3 is TGTGCTCTTGGGGAACAAGGGCCCTCGCCTTTCTATCCGTGGAAGGGCTATTGGGGGTTCACGCCCACATACACCGATAAACTCATCTTT.

As for this clone: A far more abundant clone sits one base away, making this likely a read error. The chain recombines TRDV1 with TRDJ1; TRDD3 agrees at 8 bases. Since TCRdb gives no J gene, matching the DNA to germline was used here to assign it. There are 28 residues in the CDR3. V was clipped by 1 base and J by 0 bases; unmatched bases: 40. Germline CDR1 reads TSWWSYY; CDR2 reads QGS. Here the CDR3 reads CALGEQPDVYRLHGGWRAVPEDTDKLIF. In nucleotides, the CDR3 is TGTGCTCTTGGGGAACAGCCCGATGTGTATCGTCTTCATGGGGGATGGAGGGCTGTACCTGAGGACACCGATAAACTCATCTTT.

Worth noting for this clone: Since a far larger clone is one base different, this is likely a read error. At the DNA level, this CDR3 is encoded by other sequences in the same sample as well. The CDR3 spells CACDTVGARGYEGTDKLIF. The CDR3 region has the DNA TGTGCCTGTGACACCGTGGGGGCTCGGGGATATGAGGGCACCGATAAACTCATCTTT. The rearrangement joins TRDV2 to TRDJ1; 7 bases match TRDD3. The CDR3 has 19 amino acids. J was trimmed by 1 base and V by 0 bases; bases with no gene match: 16. Germline V CDR1 and CDR2: GEAIGNYY, EKD.

This clone was observed a handful of times. The translation of this DNA and the TCRdb protein of a much larger clone differ at residue 4, probably owing to a read error; the protein shown here is translated from the DNA. The rearrangement joins TRDV2 to TRDJ1, with 9 bases that match TRDD3. V shed 6 bases and J 2 bases; nucleotides not matched to a gene: 18. CDR3 length equals 18 residues. The germline V gene has CDR1 GEAIGNYY and CDR2 EKD. CDR3 in amino acids: CACNSISSTGGKTDKLIF. The CDR3 DNA follows: TGTGCCTGTAACTCCATCTCGAGTACTGGGGGAAAGACCGATAAACTCATCTTT.